The sample holds one count of the clone carrying this T cell receptor (beta chain). 13 Jbeta primers and 60 Vbeta primers were used for the PCR. The authors' processing: Later reanalysis found around 74 million unique TCR beta chains, 10 million to 14 million of them shared. The assay was immunoSEQ multiplex PCR, and TCRdb's table has in-frame clones only and misses some. V, J and clone size reflect that table, while D and trimming were determined from the DNA. The sample includes 150,000 to 200,000 clones, about three quarters of them seen just once. This entry comes from a study of cytomegalovirus exposure and HLA in healthy donors. The CDR3 spans 14 residues. With V trimmed by 3 bases and J by 6 bases, 6 bases remained unmatched. CDR1 is SGHRS and CDR2 is YFSETQ in the germline V gene.

The genes are TRBV5-1 and TRBJ1-1; TRBD1 aligns across 9 bases. This receptor was taken from a man younger than 30 in good health and CMV-seropositive. Input material: PBMCs. The CDR3 loop reads CASSSGTGRPEAFF. The CDR3 DNA sequence: TGCGCCAGCAGCTCCGGGACAGGGCGTCCTGAAGCTTTCTTT.